Included here is one T cell receptor (beta chain) sequence, with context. Its antigen is still unknown. The method was immunoSEQ multiplex PCR; TCRdb's version includes in-frame clones alone and lacks a portion of them. Of roughly 130,000 clones in the sample, 75% to 95% were seen once. These data originate in a study of cytotoxic CD8 clonotypes in ibrutinib-treated CLL. Looking at the study overall: Mean values per sample were hundreds of thousands of productive templates and 94,082 productive rearrangements.

Regarding the study as a whole: At ibrutinib response, clonality increased, and at progression it declined back toward baseline.

CDR1 and CDR2 from the germline V gene are LNHDA and SQIVND (reference sequence). The CDR3 totals 14 residues. Trimming left V 4 bases short and J 2 bases short, with 8 bases between. The starting material was PBMCs, obtained after 12 months of ibrutinib treatment. V gene TRBV19 combines with J gene TRBJ2-2; TRBD1 might be the D (5 bases). The source is a human donor with chronic lymphocytic leukemia. The CDR3 loop reads CASSRQPNTGELFF. The CDR3 DNA reads as TGTGCCAGTAGTAGACAGCCAAACACCGGGGAGCTGTTTTTT.